These T cell receptor beta chains were read from a single sample in a study of response to subunit inactivated influenza vaccine. TCRdb re-called the RT-PCR reads through MiXCR, storing one row per CDR3 protein. This sample has fewer than 600,000 distinct CDR3 sequences, with around 7.9% found just once. This material consisted of PBMCs from blood, taken roughly 24 months after vaccination. These receptors were collected from a man between 45 and 75 years old who received an inactivated influenza vaccine. The CDR3 runs from the conserved cysteine through the conserved F or W. The order of the fields is J gene, V gene, CDR3 protein.

J: TRBJ2-3; V: TRBV7-9; CDR3: CASSSGPIRTDTQYF
J: TRBJ2-3; V: TRBV19; CDR3: CASTGGGRYTDTQYF
J: TRBJ1-1; V: TRBV6-5; CDR3: CASSHLRDIGTEAFF
J: TRBJ2-1; V: TRBV19; CDR3: CATGRDRVHNEQFF
J: TRBJ2-5; V: TRBV2; CDR3: CASSELVVETQYF
J: TRBJ1-2; V: TRBV5-6; CDR3: CASSLAAGGDYGYTF
J: TRBJ2-3; V: TRBV10-3; CDR3: CAIRVSGITDTQYF
J: TRBJ2-7; V: TRBV5-5; CDR3: CASSLATTYEQYF
J: TRBJ1-1; V: TRBV7-8; CDR3: CASSLVTGRTEAFF
J: TRBJ1-2; V: TRBV3-1; CDR3: CASSPTGQRMRYTF
J: TRBJ1-6; V: TRBV27; CDR3: CASSLSPMPGSHSPLHF
J: TRBJ1-5; V: TRBV24-1; CDR3: CATSPRGRGHQPQHF
J: TRBJ1-1; V: TRBV2; CDR3: CASIPDRTLTNTEAFF
J: TRBJ2-7; V: TRBV20-1; CDR3: CSAQSVVRPAGLYEQYF
J: TRBJ2-3; V: TRBV5-1; CDR3: CASSSPDADTQYF
J: TRBJ1-1; V: TRBV6-5; CDR3: CASSAGQEAFF
J: TRBJ2-5; V: TRBV5-1; CDR3: CASSLGTGRFETQYF
J: TRBJ1-5; V: TRBV6-2/TRBV6-3; CDR3: CASSYYSGWDQPQHF
J: TRBJ2-1; V: TRBV20-1; CDR3: CSARRGLAGGLSSYNEQFF
J: TRBJ2-1; V: TRBV10-3; CDR3: CAISDTGGGNEQFF
J: TRBJ2-1; V: TRBV7-2; CDR3: CASSLREQGGRYNEQFF
J: TRBJ1-4; V: TRBV27; CDR3: CASSSWPGQDEKLFF
J: TRBJ1-4; V: TRBV28; CDR3: CASSASDRATNEKLYF
J: TRBJ2-7; V: TRBV6-2/TRBV6-3; CDR3: CASSYVGGTYEQYF
J: TRBJ1-2; V: TRBV6-6; CDR3: CASSYLYGYTF
J: TRBJ2-5; V: TRBV12-3/TRBV12-4; CDR3: CASSPPLETQYF
J: TRBJ2-5; V: TRBV5-4; CDR3: CASNNLAGVGETQYF
J: TRBJ2-3; V: TRBV12-3/TRBV12-4; CDR3: CASSRGQHTQYF
J: TRBJ2-4; V: TRBV5-6; CDR3: CASSLRDRLWLKDIQYF
J: TRBJ2-7; V: TRBV29-1; CDR3: CSARSGGSNEQYF
J: TRBJ2-5; V: TRBV5-4; CDR3: CASSPIGGKTQYF
J: TRBJ2-7; V: TRBV5-1; CDR3: CASSIAGTGNEQYF
J: TRBJ2-1; V: TRBV5-4; CDR3: CASSLPGSVYNEQFF
J: TRBJ1-2; V: TRBV29-1; CDR3: CSVVDRGRHGYTF
J: TRBJ2-1; V: TRBV6-2/TRBV6-3; CDR3: CASTGFVHNEQFF
J: TRBJ1-2; V: TRBV5-5; CDR3: CASSGGESRVDGYTF
J: TRBJ2-5; V: TRBV10-3; CDR3: CAISETSGHQVQETQYF
J: TRBJ1-6; V: TRBV5-1; CDR3: CASSLDPNSPLHF
J: TRBJ2-3; V: TRBV10-2; CDR3: CASATGTGAQGTDTQYF